The source of this T cell receptor (beta chain) is a study of neurological immune-mediated disorders. Regarding the study as a whole: Falling below healthy controls, multiple sclerosis showed the least TCR clonal expansion, while HTLV-1-associated myelopathy showed the most.

Many counts were recorded for this clonotype. Its antigen is currently unknown. Time point reported: longitudinal time-point 2. Sequencing runs each yielded over 170 million TCR-beta sequences from 15-18 subjects. MiXCR, run by TCRdb on the 5' RACE reads, gives a single entry per CDR3 protein. The data hold some 100,000 distinct CDR3 sequences, with roughly an eighth observed a single time. Trimming cost V 4 bases and J 2 bases, with 15 bases left between them. CDR1 and CDR2 from the germline V gene are SQVTM and ANQGSEA. The CDR3 totals 15 residues. Material for sequencing was PBMCs. The gene calls are TRBV29-1 and TRBJ1-5, with a possible D match to TRBD1 (6 bases). This clonotype was sampled from a female donor with HTLV-1-associated myelopathy (HAM/TSP). The CDR3: CSVAVGGAGNQPQHF. In DNA form, the CDR3 reads TGCAGCGTTGCGGTCGGGGGCGCGGGCAATCAGCCCCAGCATTTT.